The clone carrying this T cell receptor beta chain was detected a few times. What it recognizes is unknown. This entry belongs to a study of CD4+ T cells in melanoma. Findings and limits, study-wide: A reported correlation linked neoantigen-specific CD4+ T cells to CD8+, macrophage and B cell function.

Profiling relied on immunoSEQ multiplex PCR, and the TCRdb table lists in-frame clones only, not all of them. The sample lists about 11,000 clones, 66% seen once, with around 8.9% in the top ten. The V and J ends lost 0 bases and 6 bases respectively, with 12 bases between them. The CDR3 extends over 15 amino acids. Germline V lookup: CDR1 GTSNPN, CDR2 SVGIG (reference sequence). Source material: cells from a culture (not recorded whether cultured in vitro). The chain links TRBV30 to TRBJ1-6; D is possibly TRBD1 (6 bases). The clonotype comes from a human donor with melanoma. The CDR3 bases are TGTGCCTGGAGTGTACTACCGGGGGCTAATTCACCCCTCCACTTT. This translates into CAWSVLPGANSPLHF.